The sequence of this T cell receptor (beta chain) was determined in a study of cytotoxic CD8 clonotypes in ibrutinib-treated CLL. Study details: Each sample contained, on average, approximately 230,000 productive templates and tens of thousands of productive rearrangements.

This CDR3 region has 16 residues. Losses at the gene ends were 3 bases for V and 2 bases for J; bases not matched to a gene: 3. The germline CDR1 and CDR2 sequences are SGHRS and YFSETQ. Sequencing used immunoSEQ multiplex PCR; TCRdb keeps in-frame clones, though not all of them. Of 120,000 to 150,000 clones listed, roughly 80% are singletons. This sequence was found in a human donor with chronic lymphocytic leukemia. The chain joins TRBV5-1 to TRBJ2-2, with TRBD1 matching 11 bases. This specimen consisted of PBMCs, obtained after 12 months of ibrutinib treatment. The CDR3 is CASSSDRGRNTGELFF. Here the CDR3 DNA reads TGCGCCAGCAGCTCGGACAGGGGGCGAAACACCGGGGAGCTGTTTTTT.